What follows is one T cell receptor beta chain and its context. Time point defined: less than 15 months of natalizumab therapy. All patients had prior interferon beta, and all PML patients were female. The data were produced by immunoSEQ multiplex PCR, yet TCRdb's version contains in-frame clones alone and is incomplete. The data contain tens of thousands of clones, nearly 90% of them singletons. This entry comes from a study of multiple sclerosis patients with progressive multifocal leukoencephalopathy. The CDR3 covers 14 residues. The specimen was PBMCs, collected from a patient treated with natalizumab. This sequence was found in a human donor with multiple sclerosis. The J gene is TRBJ1-4, the V gene TRBV21-1. TRBV21-1 is flagged as a pseudogene. CDR3 nucleotides: TGTGCCAGCATCCCGGGCCCCCGGCATGAAAAACTGTTTTTT. Translation gives CASIPGPRHEKLFF.